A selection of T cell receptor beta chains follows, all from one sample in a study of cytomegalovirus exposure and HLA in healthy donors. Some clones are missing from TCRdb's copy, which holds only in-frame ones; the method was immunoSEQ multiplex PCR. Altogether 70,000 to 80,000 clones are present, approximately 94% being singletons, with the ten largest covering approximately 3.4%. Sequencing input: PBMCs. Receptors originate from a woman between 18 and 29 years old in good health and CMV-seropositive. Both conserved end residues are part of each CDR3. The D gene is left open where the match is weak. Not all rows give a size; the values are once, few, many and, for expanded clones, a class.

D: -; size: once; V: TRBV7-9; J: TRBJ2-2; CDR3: CASSLIDNSNTGELFF; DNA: TGTGCCAGCAGCTTAATCGACAATTCGAACACCGGGGAGCTGTTTTTT
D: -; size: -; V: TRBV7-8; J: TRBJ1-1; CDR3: CASSPTENTEAFF; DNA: TGTGCCAGCAGCCCGACAGAGAACACTGAAGCTTTCTTT
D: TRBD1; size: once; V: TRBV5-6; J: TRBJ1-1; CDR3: CASSWTGSTEAFF; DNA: TGTGCCAGCAGCTGGACAGGGAGTACTGAAGCTTTCTTT
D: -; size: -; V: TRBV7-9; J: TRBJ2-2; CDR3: CASSVSVYANTGELFF; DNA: TGTGCCAGCAGCGTTAGTGTGTATGCGAACACCGGGGAGCTGTTTTTT
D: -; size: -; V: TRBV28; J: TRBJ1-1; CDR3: CASSSSTGNTEAFF; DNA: TGTGCCAGCAGTTCATCTACAGGGAACACTGAAGCTTTCTTT
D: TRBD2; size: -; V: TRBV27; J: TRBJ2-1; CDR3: CASRLSGGYNEQFF; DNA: TGTGCCAGCAGATTAAGCGGGGGGTACAATGAGCAGTTCTTC
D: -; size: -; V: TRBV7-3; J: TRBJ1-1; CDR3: CASSLPVNTEAFF; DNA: TGTGCCAGCAGCTTACCGGTGAACACTGAAGCTTTCTTT
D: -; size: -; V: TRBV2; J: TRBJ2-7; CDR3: CASSDRDTYEQYF; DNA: TGTGCCAGCAGTGATAGGGACACCTACGAGCAGTACTTC
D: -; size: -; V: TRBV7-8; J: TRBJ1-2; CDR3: CASSLAILPEQFYGYTF; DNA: TGTGCCAGCAGCTTAGCAATTCTTCCGGAGCAGTTCTATGGCTACACCTTC
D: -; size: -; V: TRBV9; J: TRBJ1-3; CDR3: CASSLGGALGNTIYF; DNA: TGTGCCAGCAGCCTTGGGGGCGCTCTTGGAAACACCATATATTTT
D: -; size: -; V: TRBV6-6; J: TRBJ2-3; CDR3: CASSYRTAWSTDTQYF; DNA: TGTGCCAGCAGTTATCGGACTGCATGGAGCACAGATACGCAGTATTTT
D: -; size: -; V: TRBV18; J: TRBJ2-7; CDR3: CASSPSQGLMSLYEQYF; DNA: TGTGCCAGCTCACCAAGCCAGGGGTTAATGTCACTCTACGAGCAGTACTTC
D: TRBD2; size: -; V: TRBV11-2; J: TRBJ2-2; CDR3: CASTLAGYNTGELFF; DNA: TGTGCCAGCACTTTAGCGGGATACAACACCGGGGAGCTGTTTTTT
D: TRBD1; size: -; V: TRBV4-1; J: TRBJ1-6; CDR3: CASSQGGTGRNSPLHF; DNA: TGCGCCAGCAGCCAAGGGGGGACAGGGCGTAATTCACCCCTCCACTTT
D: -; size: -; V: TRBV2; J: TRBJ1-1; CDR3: CASILPTPNTEAFF; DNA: TGTGCCAGCATCCTTCCCACACCGAACACTGAAGCTTTCTTT
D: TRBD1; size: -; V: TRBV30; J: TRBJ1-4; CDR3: CAWSPRGDRGGKLFF; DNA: TGTGCCTGGAGTCCCCGGGGGGACAGGGGCGGAAAACTGTTTTTT
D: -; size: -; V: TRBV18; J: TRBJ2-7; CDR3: CASSPETGILAVAYEQYF; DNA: TGTGCCAGCTCACCAGAGACAGGGATACTAGCGGTGGCCTACGAGCAGTACTTC
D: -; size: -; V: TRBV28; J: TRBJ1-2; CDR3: CASSSPSGSLSYTF; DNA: TGTGCCAGCAGTTCACCATCCGGGAGTCTTAGCTACACCTTC
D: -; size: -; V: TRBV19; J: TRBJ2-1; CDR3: CASSPSGDYNEQFF; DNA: TGTGCCAGTAGCCCGTCCGGAGATTACAATGAGCAGTTCTTC
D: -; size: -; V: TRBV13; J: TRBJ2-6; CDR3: CASSFQTEPGANVLTF; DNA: TGTGCCAGCAGCTTCCAGACAGAACCTGGGGCCAACGTCCTGACTTTC
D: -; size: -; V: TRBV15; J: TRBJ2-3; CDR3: CATSRGLATSTDTQYF; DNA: TGTGCCACCAGCAGAGGGCTAGCTACTAGCACAGATACGCAGTATTTT
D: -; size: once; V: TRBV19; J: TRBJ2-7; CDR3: CASSILRDSEQYF; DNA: TGTGCCAGTAGTATCCTCCGAGACAGCGAGCAGTACTTC
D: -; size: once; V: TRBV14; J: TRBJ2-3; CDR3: CASSRRQSTDTQYF; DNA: TGTGCCAGCAGCCGAAGACAGTCCACAGATACGCAGTATTTT
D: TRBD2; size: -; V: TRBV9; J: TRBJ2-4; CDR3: CASSGLASGKNIQYF; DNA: TGTGCCAGCAGCGGGCTTGCTAGCGGGAAAAACATTCAGTACTTC
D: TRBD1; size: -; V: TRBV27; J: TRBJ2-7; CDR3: CATRAAGGEYEQYF; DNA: TGTGCCACCAGGGCCGCAGGGGGCGAGTACGAGCAGTACTTC
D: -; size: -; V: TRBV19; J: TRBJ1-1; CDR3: CASSQGMNTEAFF; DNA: TGTGCCAGTAGCCAGGGAATGAACACTGAAGCTTTCTTT
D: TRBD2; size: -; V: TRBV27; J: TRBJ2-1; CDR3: CASTLSGGASNEQFF; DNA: TGTGCCAGCACCCTTTCCGGGGGGGCCTCCAATGAGCAGTTCTTC
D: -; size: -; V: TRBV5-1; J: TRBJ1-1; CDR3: CASSSQGMNTEAFF; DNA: TGCGCCAGCAGCTCACAGGGCATGAACACTGAAGCTTTCTTT
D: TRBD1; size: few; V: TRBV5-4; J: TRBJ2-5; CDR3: CASSLGGQGGETQYF; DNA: TGTGCCAGCAGCTTGGGAGGACAGGGCGGGGAGACCCAGTACTTC
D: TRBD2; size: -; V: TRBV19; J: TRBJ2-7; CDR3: CASSTRHSGALSYEQYF; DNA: TGTGCCAGTAGTACCCGTCATAGCGGGGCCCTTTCCTACGAGCAGTACTTC
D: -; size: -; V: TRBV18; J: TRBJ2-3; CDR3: CASSPTDISSTDTQYF; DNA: TGTGCCAGCTCACCGACAGACATATCTAGCACAGATACGCAGTATTTT
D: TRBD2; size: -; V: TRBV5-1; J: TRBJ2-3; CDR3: CASSLLPLAGPRTDTQYF; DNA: TGCGCCAGCAGCTTATTACCACTAGCGGGCCCTCGCACAGATACGCAGTATTTT
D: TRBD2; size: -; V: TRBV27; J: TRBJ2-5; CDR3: CASSSGGGLETQYF; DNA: TGTGCCAGCAGTTCCGGGGGGGGGCTGGAGACCCAGTACTTC
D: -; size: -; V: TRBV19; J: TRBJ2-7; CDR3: CASSMGSSRYEQYF; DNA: TGTGCCAGTAGTATGGGGTCTAGCAGGTACGAGCAGTACTTC
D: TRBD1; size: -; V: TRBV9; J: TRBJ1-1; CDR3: CASSPGTVNTEAFF; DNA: TGTGCCAGCAGCCCAGGGACAGTGAACACTGAAGCTTTCTTT
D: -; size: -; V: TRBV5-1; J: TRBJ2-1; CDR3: CASSLGAGGAYNEQFF; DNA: TGCGCCAGCAGCTTGGGAGCGGGCGGCGCCTACAATGAGCAGTTCTTC
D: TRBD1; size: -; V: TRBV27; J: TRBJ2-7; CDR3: CASSLVSSADRGHEQYF; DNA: TGTGCCAGCAGTTTAGTTTCATCCGCGGACAGGGGCCACGAGCAGTACTTC
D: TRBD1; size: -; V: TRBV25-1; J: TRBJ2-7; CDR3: CASSWGTGYYEQYF; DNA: TGTGCCAGCTCCTGGGGGACAGGCTACTACGAGCAGTACTTC